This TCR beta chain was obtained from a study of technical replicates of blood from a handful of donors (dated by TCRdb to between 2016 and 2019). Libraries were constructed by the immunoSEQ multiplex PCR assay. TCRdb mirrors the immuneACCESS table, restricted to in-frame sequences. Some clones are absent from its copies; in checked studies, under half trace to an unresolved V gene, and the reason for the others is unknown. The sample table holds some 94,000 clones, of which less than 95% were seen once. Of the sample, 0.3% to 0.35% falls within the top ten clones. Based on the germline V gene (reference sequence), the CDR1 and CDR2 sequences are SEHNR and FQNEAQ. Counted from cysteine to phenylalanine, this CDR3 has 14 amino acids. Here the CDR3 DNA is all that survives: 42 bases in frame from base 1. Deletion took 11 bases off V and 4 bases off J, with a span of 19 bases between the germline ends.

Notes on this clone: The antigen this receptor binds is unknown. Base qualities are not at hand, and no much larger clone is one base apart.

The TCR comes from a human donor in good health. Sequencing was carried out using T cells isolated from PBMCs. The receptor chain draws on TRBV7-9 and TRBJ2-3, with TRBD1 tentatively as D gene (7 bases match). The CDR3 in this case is CACQGGDRPDTQYF. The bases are TGTGCCTGTCAGGGGGGAGATCGCCCAGATACGCAGTATTTT.